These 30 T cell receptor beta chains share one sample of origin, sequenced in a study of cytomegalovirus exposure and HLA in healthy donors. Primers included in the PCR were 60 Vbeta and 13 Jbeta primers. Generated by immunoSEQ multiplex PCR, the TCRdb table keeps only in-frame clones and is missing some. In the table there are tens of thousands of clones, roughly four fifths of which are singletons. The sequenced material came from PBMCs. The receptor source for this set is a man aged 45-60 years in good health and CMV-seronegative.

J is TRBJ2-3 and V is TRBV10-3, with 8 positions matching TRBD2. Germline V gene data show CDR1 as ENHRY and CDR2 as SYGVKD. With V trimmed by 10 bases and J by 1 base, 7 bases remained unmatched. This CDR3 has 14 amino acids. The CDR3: CATSGSQGTDTQYF. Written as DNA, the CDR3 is TGTGCCACAAGCGGGAGTCAGGGCACAGATACGCAGTATTTT.

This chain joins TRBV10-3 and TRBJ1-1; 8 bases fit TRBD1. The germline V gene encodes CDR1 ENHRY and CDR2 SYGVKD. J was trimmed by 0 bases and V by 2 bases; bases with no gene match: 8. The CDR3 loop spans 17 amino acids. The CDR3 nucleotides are TGTGCCATCAGTGAGGGCGGGACAGGCAACATGAACACTGAAGCTTTCTTT. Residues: CAISEGGTGNMNTEAFF.

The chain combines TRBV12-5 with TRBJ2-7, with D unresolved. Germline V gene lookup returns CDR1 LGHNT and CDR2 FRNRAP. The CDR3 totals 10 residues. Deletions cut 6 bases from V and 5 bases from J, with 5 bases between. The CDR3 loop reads CASGLNEQYF. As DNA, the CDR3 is TGTGCTAGTGGACTAAACGAGCAGTACTTC.

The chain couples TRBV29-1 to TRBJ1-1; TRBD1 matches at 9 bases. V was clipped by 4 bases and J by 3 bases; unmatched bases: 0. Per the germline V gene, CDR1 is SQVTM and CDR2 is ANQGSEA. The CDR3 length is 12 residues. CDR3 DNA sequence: TGCAGCGTTGGACAGGGGGACACTGAAGCTTTCTTT. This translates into CSVGQGDTEAFF.

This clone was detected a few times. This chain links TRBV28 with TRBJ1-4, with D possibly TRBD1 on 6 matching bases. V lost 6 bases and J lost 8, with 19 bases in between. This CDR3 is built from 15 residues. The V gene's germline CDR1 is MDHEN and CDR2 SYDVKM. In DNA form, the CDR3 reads TGTGCCAGCAGCTCACCGAGAACCAGGGGCGAAAAACTGTTTTTT. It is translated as CASSSPRTRGEKLFF.

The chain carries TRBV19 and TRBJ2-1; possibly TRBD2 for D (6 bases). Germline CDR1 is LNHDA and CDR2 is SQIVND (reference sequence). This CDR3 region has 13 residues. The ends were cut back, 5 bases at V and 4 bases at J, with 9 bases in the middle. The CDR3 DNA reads TGTGCCAGTAGTCGGGAGTTTTACAATGAGCAGTTCTTC. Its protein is CASSREFYNEQFF.

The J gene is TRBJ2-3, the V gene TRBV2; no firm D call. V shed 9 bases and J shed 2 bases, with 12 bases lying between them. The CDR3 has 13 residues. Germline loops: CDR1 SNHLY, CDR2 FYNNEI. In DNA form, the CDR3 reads TGTGCCAGACGGGTCCACCCCACAGATACGCAGTATTTT. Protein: CARRVHPTDTQYF.

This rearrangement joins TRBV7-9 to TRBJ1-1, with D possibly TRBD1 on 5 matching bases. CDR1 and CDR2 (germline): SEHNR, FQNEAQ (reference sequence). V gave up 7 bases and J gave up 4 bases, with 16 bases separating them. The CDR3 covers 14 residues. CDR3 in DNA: TGTGCCAGCACCTATACAGGAGGGAGCACTGAAGCTTTCTTT. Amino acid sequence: CASTYTGGSTEAFF.

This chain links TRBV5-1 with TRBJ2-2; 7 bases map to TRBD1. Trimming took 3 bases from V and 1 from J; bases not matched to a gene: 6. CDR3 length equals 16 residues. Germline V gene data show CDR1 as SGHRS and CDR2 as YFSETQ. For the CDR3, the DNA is TGCGCCAGCAGCTCCGAGTACAGGGGGAACACCGGGGAGCTGTTTTTT. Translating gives CASSSEYRGNTGELFF.

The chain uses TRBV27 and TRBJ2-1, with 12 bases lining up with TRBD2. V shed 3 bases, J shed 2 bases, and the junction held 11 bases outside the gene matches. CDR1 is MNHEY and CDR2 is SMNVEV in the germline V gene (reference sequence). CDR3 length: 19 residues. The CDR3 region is CASSFQLAGGRLPYNEQFF. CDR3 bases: TGTGCCAGCAGTTTCCAACTAGCGGGGGGCCGGTTACCCTACAATGAGCAGTTCTTC.

The CDR3 sequence is CASSGPGVRASNTEAFF. CDR3 nucleotides: TGTGCCAGCAGCGGGCCGGGAGTTCGAGCCTCGAACACTGAAGCTTTCTTT. The chain uses TRBV9 and TRBJ1-1, with unresolved D. V was cut by 3 bases and J by 1 base, with 19 bases left in between. Germline CDR1 is SGDLS and CDR2 is YYNGEE. The CDR3 contains 17 residues.

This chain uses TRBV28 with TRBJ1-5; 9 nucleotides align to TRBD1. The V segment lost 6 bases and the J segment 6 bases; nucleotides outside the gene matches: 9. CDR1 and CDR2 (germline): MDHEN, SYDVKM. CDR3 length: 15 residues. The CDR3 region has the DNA TGTGCCAGCAGGTACACAGGGGGCGAGGGTCAGCCCCAGCATTTT. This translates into CASRYTGGEGQPQHF.

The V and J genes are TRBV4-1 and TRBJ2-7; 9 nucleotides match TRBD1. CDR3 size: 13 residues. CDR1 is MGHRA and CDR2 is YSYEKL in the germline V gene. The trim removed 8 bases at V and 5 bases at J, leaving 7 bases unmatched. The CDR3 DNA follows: TGCGCCAGCGTGGGACAGGGTATCCACGAGCAGTACTTC. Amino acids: CASVGQGIHEQYF.

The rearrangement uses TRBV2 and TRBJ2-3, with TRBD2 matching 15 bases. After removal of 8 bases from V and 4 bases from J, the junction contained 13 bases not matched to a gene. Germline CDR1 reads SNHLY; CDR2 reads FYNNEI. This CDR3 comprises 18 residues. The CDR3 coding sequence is TGTGCCAGCCGGACTAGCGGGAGGGCCCTTATTAGTTCAGATACGCAGTATTTT. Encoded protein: CASRTSGRALISSDTQYF.

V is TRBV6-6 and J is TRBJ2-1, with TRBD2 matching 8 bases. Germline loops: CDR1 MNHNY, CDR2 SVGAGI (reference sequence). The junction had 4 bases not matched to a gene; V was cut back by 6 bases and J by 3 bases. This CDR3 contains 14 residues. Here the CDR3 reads CASSSSGSYNEQFF. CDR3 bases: TGTGCCAGCAGCTCGAGCGGGAGCTACAATGAGCAGTTCTTC.

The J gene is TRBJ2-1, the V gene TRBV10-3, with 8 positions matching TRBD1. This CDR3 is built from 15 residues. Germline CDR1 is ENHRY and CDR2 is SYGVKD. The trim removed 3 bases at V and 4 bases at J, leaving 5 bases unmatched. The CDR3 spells CAISEPGQVYNEQFF. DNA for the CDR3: TGTGCCATCAGTGAACCGGGACAGGTATACAATGAGCAGTTCTTC.

The CDR3 sequence is CACPGQSNTGELFF. CDR3 bases: TGTGCCTGTCCGGGACAGTCGAACACCGGGGAGCTGTTTTTT. V and J are TRBV30 and TRBJ2-2; 7 bases are shared with TRBD1. This CDR3 is 14 amino acids long. Per the germline V gene, CDR1 is GTSNPN and CDR2 is SVGIG (reference sequence). J lost 0 bases, V lost 6 bases, and 4 bases had no gene match. Together with reference TRBV30 and TRBJ2-2, the CDR3 gives the full variable domain: SQTIHQWPATLVQPVGSPLSLECTVEGTSNPNLYWYRQAAGRGLQLLFYSVGIGQISSEVPQNLSASRPQDRQFILSSKKLLLSDSGFYLCACPGQSNTGELFFGEGSRLTVL.

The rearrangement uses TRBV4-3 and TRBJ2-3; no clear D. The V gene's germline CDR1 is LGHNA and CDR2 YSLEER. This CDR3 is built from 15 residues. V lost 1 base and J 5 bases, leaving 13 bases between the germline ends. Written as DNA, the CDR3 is TGCGCCAGCAGCCAAGGGTCCCCTGGCAAAGATACGCAGTATTTT. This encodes CASSQGSPGKDTQYF.

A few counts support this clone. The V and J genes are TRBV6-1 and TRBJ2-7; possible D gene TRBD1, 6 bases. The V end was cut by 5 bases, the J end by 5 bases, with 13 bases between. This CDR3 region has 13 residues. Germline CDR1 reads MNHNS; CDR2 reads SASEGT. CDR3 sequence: CASSFDRLNEQYF. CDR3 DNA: TGTGCCAGCAGTTTTGACAGGCTCAACGAGCAGTACTTC.

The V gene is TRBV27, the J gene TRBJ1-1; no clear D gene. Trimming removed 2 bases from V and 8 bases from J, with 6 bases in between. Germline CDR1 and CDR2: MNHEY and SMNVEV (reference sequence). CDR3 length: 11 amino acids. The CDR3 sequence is CASSLGPEAFF. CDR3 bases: TGTGCCAGCAGTTTAGGGCCCGAAGCTTTCTTT.

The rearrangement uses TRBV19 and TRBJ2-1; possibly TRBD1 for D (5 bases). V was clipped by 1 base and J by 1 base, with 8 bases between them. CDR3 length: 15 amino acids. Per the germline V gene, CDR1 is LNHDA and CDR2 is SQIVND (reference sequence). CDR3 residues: CASSIGQGSYNEQFF. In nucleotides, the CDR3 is TGTGCCAGTAGTATAGGCCAGGGATCCTACAATGAGCAGTTCTTC.

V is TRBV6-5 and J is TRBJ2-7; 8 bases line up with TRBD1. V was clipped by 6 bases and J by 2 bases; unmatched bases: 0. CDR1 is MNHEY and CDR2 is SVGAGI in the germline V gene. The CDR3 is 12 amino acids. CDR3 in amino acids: CASRQGAYEQYF. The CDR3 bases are TGTGCCAGCAGACAGGGGGCCTACGAGCAGTACTTC.

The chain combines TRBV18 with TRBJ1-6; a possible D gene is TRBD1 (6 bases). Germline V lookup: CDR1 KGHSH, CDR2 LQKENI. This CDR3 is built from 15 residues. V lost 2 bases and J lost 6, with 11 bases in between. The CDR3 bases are TGTGCCAGCTCACCAGTTGCAGGGGCTAATTCACCCCTCCACTTT. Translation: CASSPVAGANSPLHF.

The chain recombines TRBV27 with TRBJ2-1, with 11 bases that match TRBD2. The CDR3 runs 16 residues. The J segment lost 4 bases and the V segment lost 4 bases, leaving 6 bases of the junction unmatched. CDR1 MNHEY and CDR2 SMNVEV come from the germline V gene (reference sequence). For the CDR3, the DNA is TGTGCCAGCAGTTCCCTACTAGCGGGGGTATACAATGAGCAGTTCTTC. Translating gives CASSSLLAGVYNEQFF.

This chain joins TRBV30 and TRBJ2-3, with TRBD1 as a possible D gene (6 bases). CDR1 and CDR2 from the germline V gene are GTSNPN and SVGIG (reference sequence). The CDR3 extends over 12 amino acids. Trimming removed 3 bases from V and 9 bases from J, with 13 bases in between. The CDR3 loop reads CAWRAGTRTQYF. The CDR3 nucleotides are TGTGCCTGGAGGGCCGGGACACGAACGCAGTATTTT.

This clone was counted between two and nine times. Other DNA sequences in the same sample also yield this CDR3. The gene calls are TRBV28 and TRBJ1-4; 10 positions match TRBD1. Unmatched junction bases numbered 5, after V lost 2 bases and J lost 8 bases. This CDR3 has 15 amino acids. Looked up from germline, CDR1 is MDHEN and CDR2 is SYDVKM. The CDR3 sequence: CASSLVGQGSEKLFF. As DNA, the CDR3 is TGTGCCAGCAGTTTAGTGGGACAGGGGTCCGAAAAACTGTTTTTT.

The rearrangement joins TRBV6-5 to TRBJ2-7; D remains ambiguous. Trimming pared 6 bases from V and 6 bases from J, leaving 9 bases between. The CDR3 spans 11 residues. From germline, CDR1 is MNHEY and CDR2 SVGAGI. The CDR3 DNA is TGTGCCAGCAGAATTAATCGCGAGCAGTACTTC. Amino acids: CASRINREQYF.

The CDR3 nucleotides are TGTGCCAGCAACCGGGAGCCAAGCACTGAAGCTTTCTTT. Translated: CASNREPSTEAFF. V and J are TRBV2 and TRBJ1-1; unclear D gene. The CDR3 is 13 residues long. Germline lookup yields CDR1 SNHLY and CDR2 FYNNEI. The germline V and J ends were trimmed by 7 bases and 4 bases, with 13 bases remaining between them.

The CDR3 bases are TGCGCCAGCAGCTGGCAAGGGGGAGAAGAAGCTTTCTTT. It is translated as CASSWQGGEEAFF. The chain joins TRBV5-1 to TRBJ1-1; D might be TRBD1 (6 bases). The germline CDR1 and CDR2 sequences are SGHRS and YFSETQ. The CDR3 covers 13 residues. V was pared by 3 bases and J by 8 bases, with 14 bases between.

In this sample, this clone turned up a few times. This CDR3 is CASSRGSGAYEQYF. Here the CDR3 DNA reads TGTGCCAGTAGTAGGGGTAGCGGGGCCTACGAGCAGTACTTC. The rearrangement links TRBV19 to TRBJ2-7, with 8 bases that match TRBD2. The germline V gene encodes CDR1 LNHDA and CDR2 SQIVND (reference sequence). CDR3 length: 14 residues. Germline trimming cut 4 bases from V and 2 bases from J; bases unmatched to any gene: 4.